This T cell receptor (beta chain) comes out of a study of blood T cell repertoires in COVID-19. The protocol was immunoSEQ multiplex PCR, while the TCRdb copy is restricted to in-frame clones and leaves out a portion. The sample holds roughly 380,000 clones, 89% seen once. V was clipped by 1 base and J by 14 bases, with 16 bases between them. Germline V CDR1 and CDR2: SGHVS, FQNEAQ. The CDR3 covers 13 residues. Sequencing used peripheral blood. This sequence originates from a woman aged 40-49 years with COVID-19, enrolled during active disease. This chain uses TRBV7-8 with TRBJ2-3; D is possibly TRBD1 (5 bases). CDR3: CASSLVGAYQGYF. Here the CDR3 DNA reads TGTGCCAGCAGCTTAGTAGGAGCCTACCAGGGGTATTTT. Supplemented by reference TRBV7-8 and TRBJ2-3, the full variable domain reads GAGVSQSPRYKVAKRGQDVALRCDPISGHVSLFWYQQALGQGPEFLTYFQNEAQLDKSGLPSDRFFAERPEGSVSTLKIQRTQQEDSAVYLCASSLVGAYQGYFGPGTRLTVL.